The 26 T cell receptor beta chains below all came from one sample that was sequenced in a study of T cell changes during pregnancy in multiple sclerosis. The repertoire was sequenced with immunoSEQ multiplex PCR; TCRdb's copy has only in-frame clones and lacks some. The table has about 50,000 clones, more than 85% seen once. The sample consisted of CD4+ T cells from peripheral blood mononuclear cells, taken after pregnancy. These receptors originate from a female donor with multiple sclerosis, enrolled in a pregnancy study.

V usage is TRBV6-1 and J usage is TRBJ2-1; 13 bases map to TRBD2. The junction had 8 bases not matched to a gene; V was cut back by 0 bases and J by 6 bases. The CDR3 is 18 residues long. The V gene's germline CDR1 is MNHNS and CDR2 SASEGT. This CDR3 reads CASSEARTSGSYGNEQFF. CDR3 sequence (DNA): TGTGCCAGCAGTGAAGCAAGGACTAGCGGGAGTTATGGCAATGAGCAGTTCTTC.

The rearrangement joins TRBV6-1 to TRBJ2-1, with 10 bases matching TRBD2. J gave up 0 bases and V 5 bases, and 1 base lay outside the gene matches. The germline V gene has CDR1 MNHNS and CDR2 SASEGT. CDR3 length equals 15 residues. CDR3 region: CASSLAGASYNEQFF. The CDR3 DNA follows: TGTGCCAGCAGTCTAGCGGGAGCCTCCTACAATGAGCAGTTCTTC.

The V gene is TRBV6-5, the J gene TRBJ2-7, with 8 positions matching TRBD2. Germline V gives CDR1 MNHEY, CDR2 SVGAGI. Trimming took 4 bases from V and 2 from J; bases not matched to a gene: 7. The length of the CDR3 is 15 residues. The DNA for the CDR3 is TGTGCCAGCAGTTCGGGAGGGAGGAAGGCCTACGAGCAGTACTTC. Protein sequence: CASSSGGRKAYEQYF.

The table lists this clone with a count of one. The chain uses TRBV30 and TRBJ2-7, with 9 bases that match TRBD1. This CDR3 has 15 amino acids. Trimming at V came to 2 bases and at J to 3 bases, leaving 8 bases not matched to a gene. Germline V CDR1 and CDR2: GTSNPN, SVGIG (reference sequence). The CDR3 sequence: CAWSPNRGHLYEQYF. The DNA of the CDR3 is TGTGCCTGGAGTCCTAACAGGGGGCACCTCTACGAGCAGTACTTC.

V usage is TRBV2 and J usage is TRBJ2-1; 10 bases map to TRBD2. The CDR3 runs 14 residues. The germline V gene encodes CDR1 SNHLY and CDR2 FYNNEI. J gave up 7 bases and V 8 bases, and 8 bases lay outside the gene matches. The DNA of the CDR3 is TGTGCCAGCGGGGGAAGGGGACTAGCGAATGAGCAGTTCTTC. It codes for CASGGRGLANEQFF.

The chain couples TRBV5-1 to TRBJ1-1, with TRBD1 identical over 8 bases. V gave up 2 bases and J gave up 3 bases; unmatched junction bases: 6. The CDR3 runs 15 residues. Germline values: CDR1 SGHRS, CDR2 YFSETQ. CDR3 coding DNA: TGCGCCAGCAGCTTCAGGACAGGGATGGACACTGAAGCTTTCTTT. It translates to CASSFRTGMDTEAFF. Using reference TRBV5-1 and TRBJ1-1 for the parts outside the CDR3, the full variable domain is KAGVTQTPRYLIKTRGQQVTLSCSPISGHRSVSWYQQTPGQGLQFLFEYFSETQRNKGNFPGRFSGRQFSNSRSEMNVSTLELGDSALYLCASSFRTGMDTEAFFGQGTRLTVV.

The chain has TRBV12-1 and TRBJ2-1; the DNA was not compared with TRBD2, the D call given in the table. TRBV12-1 is deemed a pseudogene. This CDR3 is 16 amino acids long. CDR3 bases: TGTGCCAGCAGCTCCACACCGGGACTAGCGGACAATGAGCAGTTCTTC. Amino acid sequence: CASSSTPGLADNEQFF.

This clone came up a few times. This chain links TRBV6-1 with TRBJ1-5; D is uncertain. V shed 2 bases and J shed 0 bases, with 5 bases lying between them. The CDR3 spans 14 residues. The germline CDR1 and CDR2 sequences are MNHNS and SASEGT. The CDR3 is CASSERGSNQPQHF. CDR3 sequence (DNA): TGTGCCAGCAGTGAACGGGGTAGCAATCAGCCCCAGCATTTT.

This clone was observed a single time. This chain uses TRBV28 with TRBJ2-7, with TRBD2 matching over 10 bases. CDR3 length: 16 residues. The V gene's germline CDR1 is MDHEN and CDR2 SYDVKM. V lost 4 bases, J lost 2 bases, and 8 bases stayed unmatched. The CDR3 bases are TGTGCCAGCAGTTCCAGTTTGCTAGCGGGGGCCTACGAGCAGTACTTC. It specifies CASSSSLLAGAYEQYF. Full variable domain (remainder filled in from reference TRBV28 and TRBJ2-7): DVKVTQSSRYLVKRTGEKVFLECVQDMDHENMFWYRQDPGLGLRLIYFSYDVKMKEKGDIPEGYSVSREKKERFSLILESASTNQTSMYLCASSSSLLAGAYEQYFGPGTRLTVT.

This clone was counted a single time. The rearrangement links TRBV4-1 to TRBJ1-2, with TRBD1 as a possible D gene (5 bases). This CDR3 comprises 16 residues. CDR1 is MGHRA and CDR2 is YSYEKL in the germline V gene. Trimming shortened V by 1 base and J by 2 bases, and 14 bases separated the two germline ends. The CDR3 reads CASSQVPQGLNYGYTF. CDR3 in DNA: TGCGCCAGCAGCCAAGTTCCCCAGGGACTCAACTATGGCTACACCTTC.

This clone was observed a single time. The chain combines TRBV29-1 with TRBJ2-7; 8 nucleotides agree with TRBD1. Germline V CDR1 and CDR2: SQVTM, ANQGSEA. The CDR3 is made up of 12 amino acids. Trimming removed 1 base from V and 6 bases from J; junction bases left unmatched: 2. CDR3 in DNA: TGCAGCGTTGAAGGGCAGGGGGCCGAGCAGTACTTC. Its protein product is CSVEGQGAEQYF.

The chain links TRBV27 to TRBJ2-2; possible D gene TRBD1, 5 bases. V shed 2 bases and J shed 2 bases, with 9 bases lying between them. Germline loops: CDR1 MNHEY, CDR2 SMNVEV (reference sequence). The CDR3 length is 15 residues. The CDR3 region has the DNA TGTGCCAGCAGTTTAAGGGGCATTAACACCGGGGAGCTGTTTTTT. This encodes CASSLRGINTGELFF.

V gene TRBV7-2 combines with J gene TRBJ2-7; 10 nucleotides match TRBD2. The CDR3 is made up of 16 amino acids. Germline CDR1 reads SGHTA; CDR2 reads FQGNSA. V was clipped by 5 bases and J by 7 bases; unmatched bases: 14. In nucleotides, the CDR3 is TGTGCCAGCAGCCCCGCGGGGAGCGGGAGGGCGGGGGAGCAGTACTTC. Translating gives CASSPAGSGRAGEQYF.

The gene calls are TRBV2 and TRBJ2-4; 8 nucleotides line up with TRBD1. In germline, CDR1 is SNHLY, CDR2 FYNNEI. This CDR3 is 14 amino acids long. With V trimmed by 7 bases and J by 7 bases, 9 bases remained unmatched. The CDR3: CASTNVRQGNIQYF. The DNA for the CDR3 is TGTGCCAGCACGAATGTTCGACAGGGGAACATTCAGTACTTC. Using reference TRBV2 and TRBJ2-4 for the parts outside the CDR3, the full variable domain is EPEVTQTPSHQVTQMGQEVILRCVPISNHLYFYWYRQILGQKVEFLVSFYNNEISEKSEIFDDQFSVERPDGSNFTLKIRSTKLEDSAMYFCASTNVRQGNIQYFGAGTRLSVL.

The chain links TRBV30 to TRBJ1-6; D is possibly TRBD1 (6 bases). Germline-derived CDR1 and CDR2 are GTSNPN and SVGIG (reference sequence). The CDR3 totals 14 residues. V lost 0 bases to trimming and J lost 7 bases, with 10 bases between them. In nucleotides, the CDR3 is TGTGCCTGGAGTGTAGACAGGCTAAATTCACCCCTCCACTTT. This encodes CAWSVDRLNSPLHF.

The chain combines TRBV2 with TRBJ1-5, with D possibly TRBD1 on 6 matching bases. Trimming stripped 4 bases from V and 6 bases from J, with 10 bases between. The CDR3 is 13 residues long. Germline V CDR1 and CDR2: SNHLY, FYNNEI. CDR3 sequence: CASSGGLGQPQHF. As DNA, the CDR3 is TGTGCCAGCAGTGGGGGGCTCGGTCAGCCCCAGCATTTT. Full variable domain (remainder filled in from reference TRBV2 and TRBJ1-5): EPEVTQTPSHQVTQMGQEVILRCVPISNHLYFYWYRQILGQKVEFLVSFYNNEISEKSEIFDDQFSVERPDGSNFTLKIRSTKLEDSAMYFCASSGGLGQPQHFGDGTRLSIL.

Here the CDR3 reads CASSLMGGIKGEKLFF. The CDR3 nucleotides read TGTGCCAGCTCCCTCATGGGGGGGATAAAGGGCGAAAAACTGTTTTTT. The V call is TRBV18, the J call TRBJ1-4; a possible D gene is TRBD1 (5 bases). The germline CDR1 and CDR2 sequences are KGHSH and LQKENI. The CDR3 length is 16 residues. V lost 6 bases to trimming and J lost 8 bases, with 22 bases between them.

In its sample, this clone was seen once. This chain links TRBV5-1 with TRBJ2-1; 8 bases align to TRBD1. Germline assignment: CDR1 SGHRS and CDR2 YFSETQ. This CDR3 contains 15 residues. With V trimmed by 3 bases and J by 8 bases, 10 bases remained unmatched. The CDR3 DNA reads as TGCGCCAGCAGCTCTGGACAGGGTCTTTTCGATGAGCAGTTCTTC. Its translation is CASSSGQGLFDEQFF.

This clone was found once. The J gene is TRBJ2-2, the V gene TRBV13, with TRBD1 matching over 7 bases. After removal of 7 bases from V and 8 bases from J, the junction contained 7 bases not matched to a gene. Germline CDR1 is PRHDT and CDR2 is FYEKMQ (reference sequence). The CDR3 covers 13 residues. The CDR3 spells CASTYRGEGELFF. The DNA of the CDR3 is TGTGCCAGCACCTACAGGGGAGAGGGGGAGCTGTTTTTT.

The table lists this clone with a count of one. V gene TRBV6-6 combines with J gene TRBJ1-2, with TRBD1 identical over 7 bases. Germline assignment: CDR1 MNHNY and CDR2 SVGAGI (reference sequence). The length of the CDR3 is 16 residues. With V trimmed by 6 bases and J by 6 bases, 16 bases remained unmatched. In DNA, the CDR3 is TGTGCCAGCAGCCTGGCCCCCCAGACAGGGCGGAATGGCTACACCTTC. Its protein product is CASSLAPQTGRNGYTF.

This rearrangement joins TRBV4-2 to TRBJ2-2; D remains unclear. Germline CDR1 and CDR2: LGHNA and YNFKEQ. V lost 0 bases and J 0 bases, leaving 11 bases between the germline ends. This CDR3 contains 17 residues. The CDR3 loop reads CASSQDSSAANTGELFF. CDR3 nucleotide sequence: TGTGCCAGCAGCCAAGATTCCAGCGCAGCGAACACCGGGGAGCTGTTTTTT.

The chain combines TRBV19 with TRBJ1-3; D is unresolved. V was cut by 8 bases and J by 0 bases, with 11 bases left in between. Germline V gives CDR1 LNHDA, CDR2 SQIVND (reference sequence). This CDR3 region has 14 residues. CDR3 sequence: CASSPRSSGNTIYF. DNA of the CDR3: TGTGCCAGTTCCCCGCGAAGCTCTGGAAACACCATATATTTT.

The rearrangement uses TRBV6-1 and TRBJ1-5; D is unresolved. This CDR3 is 14 amino acids long. Trimming shortened V by 2 bases and J by 4 bases, and 9 bases separated the two germline ends. The germline V gene has CDR1 MNHNS and CDR2 SASEGT. The CDR3 here is CASSERRVNQPQHF. The CDR3 DNA reads TGTGCCAGCAGTGAAAGGAGGGTTAATCAGCCCCAGCATTTT.

This chain connects TRBV30 to TRBJ2-5; no clear D gene. Germline CDR1 is GTSNPN and CDR2 is SVGIG (reference sequence). CDR3 length equals 12 residues. Trimming removed 4 bases at V and 2 bases at J, with 8 bases between. CDR3 DNA: TGTGCCTGGAAGATGAGTCAAGAGACCCAGTACTTC. Translated, it gives CAWKMSQETQYF.

This chain connects TRBV18 to TRBJ2-2; D call uncertain. Germline V gene data show CDR1 as KGHSH and CDR2 as LQKENI. V was clipped by 0 bases and J by 0 bases, with 14 bases between them. This CDR3 is built from 18 residues. Written as DNA, the CDR3 is TGTGCCAGCTCACCACCGAATGGAGTTCGCGCGAACACCGGGGAGCTGTTTTTT. It is translated as CASSPPNGVRANTGELFF.

Notes on this clone: The junction departs from the called germline gene at one end, perhaps through a read error. Other DNA sequences in the sample encode the same CDR3. J is TRBJ2-3 and V is TRBV30; TRBD2 matches 12 bases. The CDR3 runs 15 residues. CDR1 GTSNPN and CDR2 SVGIG come from the germline V gene (reference sequence). The CDR3 DNA reads as TGCGCCTGGACCCTAGCGGGAGGGCTTACAGATACGCAGTATTTT. This sequence encodes CAWTLAGGLTDTQYF.